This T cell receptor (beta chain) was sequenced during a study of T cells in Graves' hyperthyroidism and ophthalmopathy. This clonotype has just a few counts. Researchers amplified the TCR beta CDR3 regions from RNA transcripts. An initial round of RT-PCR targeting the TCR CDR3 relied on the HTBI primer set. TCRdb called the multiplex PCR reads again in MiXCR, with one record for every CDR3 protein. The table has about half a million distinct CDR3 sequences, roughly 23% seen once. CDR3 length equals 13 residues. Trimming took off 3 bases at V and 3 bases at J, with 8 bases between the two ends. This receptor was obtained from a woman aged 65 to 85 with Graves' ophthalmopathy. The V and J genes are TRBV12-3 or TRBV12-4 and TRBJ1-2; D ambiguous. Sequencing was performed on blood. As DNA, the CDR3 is TGTGCCAGCAGTTTGAAGCGGGACTATGGCTACACCTTC. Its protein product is CASSLKRDYGYTF.